A few counts support the clone carrying this T cell receptor beta chain. Germline-derived CDR1 and CDR2 are SGDLS and YYNGEE. This CDR3 contains 14 residues. V was cut by 0 bases and J by 5 bases, with 11 bases left in between. The sample comes from a study of blood T cells in healthy people across ages. Using a J-beta primer mix together with a sample-barcoded 5' primer, a second PCR was run for roughly 6 to 11 cycles. Each cDNA molecule, via a template-switch adaptor with 12 random nucleotides, was tagged. One entry per CDR3 protein results from TCRdb running MiXCR on the 5' RACE reads. The repertoire includes about 720,000 distinct CDR3 sequences, 22% of them detected once, and about 20% sits in the top ten. Healthy Caucasian individuals from Russia aged about 6 to 95 were enrolled as donors. Isolating PBMCs gave at least 7 million of these cells per sample.

Sequencing was done on a sample of blood. The rearrangement uses TRBV9 and TRBJ1-1, with D hard to call. The receptor comes from a man in his 70s in good health. The CDR3, as DNA: TGTGCCAGCAGCGTAGGAGGAGGGTTAACTGAAGCTTTCTTT. Translating gives CASSVGGGLTEAFF.